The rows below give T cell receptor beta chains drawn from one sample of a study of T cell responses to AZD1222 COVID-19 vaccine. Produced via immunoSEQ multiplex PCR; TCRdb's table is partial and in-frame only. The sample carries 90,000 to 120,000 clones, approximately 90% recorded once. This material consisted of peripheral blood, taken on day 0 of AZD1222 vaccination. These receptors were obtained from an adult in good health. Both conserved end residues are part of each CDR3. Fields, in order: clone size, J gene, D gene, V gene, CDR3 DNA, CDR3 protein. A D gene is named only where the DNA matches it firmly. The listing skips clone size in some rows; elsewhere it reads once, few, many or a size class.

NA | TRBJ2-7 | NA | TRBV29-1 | TGCAGCGTTGTTTTGCCTAGGCGGACACCCTACGAGCAGTACTTC | CSVVLPRRTPYEQYF
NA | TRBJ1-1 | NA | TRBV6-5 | TGTGCCAGCACCCTTCGCCCGAACACTGAAGCTTTCTTT | CASTLRPNTEAFF
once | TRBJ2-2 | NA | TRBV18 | TGTGCCAGCTCCCCAGGCAGCTCGGGGGAGCTGTTTTTT | CASSPGSSGELFF
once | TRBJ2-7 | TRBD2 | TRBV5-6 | TGTGCCAGCAGCTTGCGAAGCGGGAGGGCCTCCTCCTACGAGCAGTACTTC | CASSLRSGRASSYEQYF
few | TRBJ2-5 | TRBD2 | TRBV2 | TGTGCCAGCCTGCCTCGGACTAGCGAGGAGACCCAGTACTTC | CASLPRTSEETQYF
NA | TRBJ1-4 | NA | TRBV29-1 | TGCAGCGTTAAGAGGGGGGCCGCAACTAATGAAAAACTGTTTTTT | CSVKRGAATNEKLFF
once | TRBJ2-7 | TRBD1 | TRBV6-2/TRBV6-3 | TGTGCCAGCAACCCCGGGACAGGGAGTTCCTACGAGCAGTACTTC | CASNPGTGSSYEQYF
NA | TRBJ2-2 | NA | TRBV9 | TGTGCCAGCAGCGTAAGCAGGAAGCTCACCGGGGAGCTGTTTTTT | CASSVSRKLTGELFF
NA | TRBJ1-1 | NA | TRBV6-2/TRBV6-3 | TGTGCCAGCAGCCAAAGGGGGGTAGCGAACACTGAAGCTTTCTTT | CASSQRGVANTEAFF
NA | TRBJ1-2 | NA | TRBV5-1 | TGCGCCAGCAGCTTTGACCCAGGGTATGGCTACACCTTC | CASSFDPGYGYTF
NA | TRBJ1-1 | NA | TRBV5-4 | TGTGCCAGCAGCTTGCCGTTGGGCACTGAAGCTTTCTTT | CASSLPLGTEAFF
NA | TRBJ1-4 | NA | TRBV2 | TGTGCCAGCAGTGGTTCGAGGTCGAGGGTTGGAAAGCTGTTTTTT | CASSGSRSRVGKLFF